This T cell receptor (beta chain) was sequenced in a study of blood T cell repertoires in COVID-19. Overall study: Spain, Italy and the United States supplied samples that represented acute and convalescent COVID-19. Sources were T cells, B-cell-depleted T cells, or PBMCs; the material itself was cDNA or gDNA.

Original handling: How many nucleated cells were present was estimated from reference gene primer amplification. Generated by immunoSEQ multiplex PCR, the TCRdb table keeps only in-frame clones and is missing some. V and J calls and clone size are those listed in that table; D and trimming were worked out from the DNA. The data show about 400,000 clones, approximately 86% seen once. Germline V gene sequence: CDR1 SEHNR, CDR2 FQNEAQ (reference sequence). Trimming removed 1 base from V and 5 bases from J; junction bases left unmatched: 6. The CDR3 covers 15 residues. The gene calls are TRBV7-9 and TRBJ2-3; 7 nucleotides match TRBD1. The sequencing sample was made of peripheral blood. This sequence originates from a human donor in a cohort sampled during active COVID-19. The CDR3 DNA is TGTGCCAGCAGCTTAGTGGCGACAGGGAAAGATACGCAGTATTTT. Translated: CASSLVATGKDTQYF.